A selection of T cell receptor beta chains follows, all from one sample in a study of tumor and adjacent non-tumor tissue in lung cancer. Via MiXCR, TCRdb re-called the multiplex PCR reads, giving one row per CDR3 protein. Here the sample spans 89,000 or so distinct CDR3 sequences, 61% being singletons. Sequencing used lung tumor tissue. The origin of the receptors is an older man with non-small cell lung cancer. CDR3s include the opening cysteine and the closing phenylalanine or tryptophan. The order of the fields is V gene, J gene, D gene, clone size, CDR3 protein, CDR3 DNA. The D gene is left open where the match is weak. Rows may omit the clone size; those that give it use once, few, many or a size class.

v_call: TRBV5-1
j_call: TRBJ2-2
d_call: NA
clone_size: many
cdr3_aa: CASSFLPRGNTGELFF
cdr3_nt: TGCGCCAGCAGCTTCCTCCCCAGGGGTAACACCGGGGAGCTGTTTTTT

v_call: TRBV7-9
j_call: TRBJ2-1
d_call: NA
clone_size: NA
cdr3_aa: CASSLGRGGAQDEQFF
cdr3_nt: TGTGCCAGCAGCTTAGGCAGAGGGGGGGCCCAGGATGAGCAGTTCTTC

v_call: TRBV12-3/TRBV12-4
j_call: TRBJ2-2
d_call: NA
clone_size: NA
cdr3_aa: CASREQGSSNIRELFF
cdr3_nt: TGTGCCAGCAGGGAACAGGGATCGTCCAACATCAGGGAGCTGTTTTTT

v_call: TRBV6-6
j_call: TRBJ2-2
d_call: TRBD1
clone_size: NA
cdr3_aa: CASKPRGTINTGELVF
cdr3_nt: TGTGCCAGCAAACCCAGGGGGACAATCAACACCGGGGAGCTGGTTTTT

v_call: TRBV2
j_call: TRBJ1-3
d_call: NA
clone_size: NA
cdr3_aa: CVSSEGGGGNTIYF
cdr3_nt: TGTGTCAGCAGTGAAGGGGGAGGAGGAAACACCATATATTTT

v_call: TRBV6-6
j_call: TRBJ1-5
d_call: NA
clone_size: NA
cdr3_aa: CASSQFGTAHSNQPQHF
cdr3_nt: TGTGCCAGCAGTCAATTCGGGACGGCCCATAGCAATCAGCCCCAGCATTTT

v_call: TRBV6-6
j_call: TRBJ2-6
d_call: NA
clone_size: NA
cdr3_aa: CASSLQEASGANVLTF
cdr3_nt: TGTGCCAGCAGCCTACAGGAGGCCTCTGGGGCCAACGTCCTGACTTTC

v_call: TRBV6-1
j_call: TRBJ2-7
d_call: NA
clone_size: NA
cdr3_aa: CANSPRQDGYEQYF
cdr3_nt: TGTGCCAACAGCCCAAGACAAGACGGGTATGAGCAGTACTTC

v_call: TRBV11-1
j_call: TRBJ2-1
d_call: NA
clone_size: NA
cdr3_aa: CVSRLDASPGSNEQFF
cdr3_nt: TGTGTCAGCAGATTAGATGCTAGCCCGGGTAGCAATGAACAGTTCTTC

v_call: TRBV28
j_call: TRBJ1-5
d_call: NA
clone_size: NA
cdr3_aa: CASRSGQPLQPQHF
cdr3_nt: TGTGCCAGCAGGTCTGGACAGCCCTTGCAGCCCCAGCATTTT

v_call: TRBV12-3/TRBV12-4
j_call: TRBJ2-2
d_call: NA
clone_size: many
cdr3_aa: CASSLGGNGELFF
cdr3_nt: TGTGCCAGCAGTCTCGGAGGTAACGGGGAGCTGTTTTTT

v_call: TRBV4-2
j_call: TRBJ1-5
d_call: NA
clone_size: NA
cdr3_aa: CASRQDFRYQPQHF
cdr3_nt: TGTGCCAGCAGGCAAGATTTCCGATATCAGCCCCAGCATTTT

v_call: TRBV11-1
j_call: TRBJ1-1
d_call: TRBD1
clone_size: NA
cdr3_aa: CVSSFSGTANIEAFF
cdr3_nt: TGTGTCAGCAGCTTTTCCGGGACAGCCAACATTGAAGCTTTCTTT

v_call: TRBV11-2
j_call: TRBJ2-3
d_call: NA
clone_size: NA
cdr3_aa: CVGSLGIAASAVTDTQYF
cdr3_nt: TGTGTCGGCAGCTTGGGGATAGCGGCATCCGCCGTCACAGATACACAGTATTTT

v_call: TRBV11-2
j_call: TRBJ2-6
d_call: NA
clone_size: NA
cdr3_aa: CASNLGQEAGANVLTF
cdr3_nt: TGCGCCAGCAACTTAGGCCAGGAAGCTGGGGCCAACGTCCTGACTTTC

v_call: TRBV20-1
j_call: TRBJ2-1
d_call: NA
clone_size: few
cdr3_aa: CSPPGGAGEQFF
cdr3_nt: TGCAGCCCCCCCGGGGGAGCAGGGGAGCAGTTCTTC

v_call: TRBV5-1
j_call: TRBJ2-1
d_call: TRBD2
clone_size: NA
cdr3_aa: CASSEAGVSYDEQFF
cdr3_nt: TGCGCCAGCAGCGAAGCGGGGGTTTCCTACGATGAGCAGTTCTTC

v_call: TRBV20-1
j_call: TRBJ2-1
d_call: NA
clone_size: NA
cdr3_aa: CSVRDRDKGTCEQFF
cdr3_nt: TGCAGTGTTAGAGACCGGGACAAGGGGACATGTGAGCAGTTCTTC

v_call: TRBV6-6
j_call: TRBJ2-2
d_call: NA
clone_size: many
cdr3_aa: CASSYRIRSTGELFF
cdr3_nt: TGTGCCAGCAGTTATAGAATAAGGAGCACCGGGGAGCTGTTTTTT

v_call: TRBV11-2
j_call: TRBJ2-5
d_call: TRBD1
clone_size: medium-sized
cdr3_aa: CASSLNRGPGETQYF
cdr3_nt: TGTGCCAGCAGCTTAAACAGGGGACCGGGAGAGACCCAGTACTTC

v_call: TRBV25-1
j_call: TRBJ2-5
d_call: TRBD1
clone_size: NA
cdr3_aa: CASSGSPGGSGQETQYF
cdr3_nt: TGTGCCAGCAGTGGGTCCCCAGGGGGCTCTGGTCAAGAGACCCAGTACTTC

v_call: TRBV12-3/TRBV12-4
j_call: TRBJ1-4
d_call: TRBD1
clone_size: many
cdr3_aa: CASSLLLRVGGQNNEKLFF
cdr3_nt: TGTGCCAGCAGTTTATTATTGCGTGTTGGGGGACAGAATAATGAAAAACTGTTTTTT

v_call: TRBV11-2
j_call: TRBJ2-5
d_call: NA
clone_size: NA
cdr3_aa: CVSSSRVQGKRQETRYF
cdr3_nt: TGTGTCAGCAGCTCGCGCGTACAGGGAAAGCGGCAAGAGACCCGGTACTTC

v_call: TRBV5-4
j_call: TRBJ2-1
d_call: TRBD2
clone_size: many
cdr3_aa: CASSPLKGGRNNEQFF
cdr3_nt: TGTGCCAGCAGCCCCCTTAAGGGCGGGAGAAACAATGAGCAGTTCTTC

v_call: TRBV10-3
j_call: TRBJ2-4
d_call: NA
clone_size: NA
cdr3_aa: CAISEGQYKNIQYF
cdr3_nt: TGTGCCATCAGTGAGGGGCAGTACAAAAACATTCAGTACTTC

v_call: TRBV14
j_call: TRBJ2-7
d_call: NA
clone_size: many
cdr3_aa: CASSQVRGSYEQYF
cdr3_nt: TGTGCCAGCAGCCAAGTCCGAGGGTCCTACGAGCAGTACTTC

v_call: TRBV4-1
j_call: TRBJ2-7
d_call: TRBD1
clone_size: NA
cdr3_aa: CVSSQDAPRTGGSYEQYF
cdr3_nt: TGCGTCAGCAGCCAAGACGCCCCAAGGACAGGGGGTTCCTACGAGCAGTACTTC

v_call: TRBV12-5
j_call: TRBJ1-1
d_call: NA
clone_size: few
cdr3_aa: CASDLSTLPLGPILPMNTEAFF
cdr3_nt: TGTGCTAGTGATCTCTCTACTCTACCCTTGGGCCCGATATTACCGATGAACACTGAAGCTTTCTTT

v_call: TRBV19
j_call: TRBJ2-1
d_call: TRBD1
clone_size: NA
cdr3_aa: CASSTDREYYNELFF
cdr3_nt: TGTGCCAGTAGTACGGACAGGGAATACTACAATGAACTGTTCTTC

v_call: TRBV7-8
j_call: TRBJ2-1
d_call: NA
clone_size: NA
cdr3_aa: CASRRSSIGLANEQFF
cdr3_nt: TGTGCCAGCAGACGATCTTCAATCGGGCTCGCCAATGAGCAGTTCTTC

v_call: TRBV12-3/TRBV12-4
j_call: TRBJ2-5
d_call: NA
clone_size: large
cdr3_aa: CASTPHGGRETQYF
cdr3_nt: TGTGCCAGCACCCCCCATGGGGGACGAGAGACCCAGTACTTC

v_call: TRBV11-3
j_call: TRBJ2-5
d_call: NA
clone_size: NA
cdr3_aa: CASGPGFGETQYF
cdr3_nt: TGTGCTAGCGGCCCAGGCTTCGGAGAGACCCAGTACTTC

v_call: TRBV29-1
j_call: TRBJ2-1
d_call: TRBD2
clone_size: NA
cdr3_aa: CSVFGLVRNEQLF
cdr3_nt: TGCAGCGTTTTCGGACTAGTCCGGAATGAGCAGTTATTC

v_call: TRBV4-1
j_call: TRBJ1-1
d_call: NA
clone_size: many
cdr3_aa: CASSQEGGRAGSEAFF
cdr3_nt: TGCGCCAGCAGCCAAGAGGGGGGCAGGGCCGGCAGTGAAGCTTTCTTT

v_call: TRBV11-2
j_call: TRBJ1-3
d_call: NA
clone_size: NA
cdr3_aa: CANRSNGGLGDTIYF
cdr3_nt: TGTGCCAACAGGTCCAACGGGGGGCTTGGAGACACCATATATTTT

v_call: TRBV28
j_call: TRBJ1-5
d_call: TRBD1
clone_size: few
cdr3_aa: CASSLQGASNQPQHF
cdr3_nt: TGTGCCAGCAGTTTACAGGGGGCCAGCAATCAGCCCCAGCATTTT

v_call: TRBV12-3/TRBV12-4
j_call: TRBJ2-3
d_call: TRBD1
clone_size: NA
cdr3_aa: CTSAGGWSDTQYF
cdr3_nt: TGTACCAGTGCAGGGGGCTGGTCAGATACGCAGTATTTT

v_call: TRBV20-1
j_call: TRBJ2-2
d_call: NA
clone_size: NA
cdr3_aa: CSARPPAGINTGELFF
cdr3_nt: TGCAGTGCTAGACCTCCGGCTGGGATCAACACCGGGGAGCTGTTTTTT

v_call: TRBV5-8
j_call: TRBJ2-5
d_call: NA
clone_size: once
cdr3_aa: CANTRRGPSQETQYF
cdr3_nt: TGTGCCAACACCCGCCGTGGGCCAAGCCAAGAGACCCAGTACTTC

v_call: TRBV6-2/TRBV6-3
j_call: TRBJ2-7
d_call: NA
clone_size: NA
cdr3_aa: CPSSGNILSYEQYF
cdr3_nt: TGTCCCAGCAGTGGAAACATACTTTCCTACGAGCAATACTTC

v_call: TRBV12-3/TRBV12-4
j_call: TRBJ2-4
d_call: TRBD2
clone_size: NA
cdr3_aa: CASSGVGGNIKYF
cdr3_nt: TGTGCCAGCAGTGGGGTGGGAGGGAACATTAAGTATTTC

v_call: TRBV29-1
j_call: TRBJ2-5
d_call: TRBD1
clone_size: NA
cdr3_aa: CNVRQGYRETQYF
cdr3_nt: TGCAACGTTCGACAGGGTTACCGGGAGACCCAGTACTTC

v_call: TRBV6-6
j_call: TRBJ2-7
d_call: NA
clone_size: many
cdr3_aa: CASSYDSLYEQYF
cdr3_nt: TGTGCCAGCAGTTATGACTCTCTCTACGAGCAGTACTTC

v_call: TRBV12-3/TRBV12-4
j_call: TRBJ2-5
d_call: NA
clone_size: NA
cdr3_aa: CASSLWDGGALYF
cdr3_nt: TGTGCCAGCAGTTTGTGGGACGGAGGGGCCCTGTACTTC

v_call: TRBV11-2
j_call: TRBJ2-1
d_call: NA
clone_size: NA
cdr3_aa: CACMGGQNSYNEQFF
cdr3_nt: TGTGCCTGCATGGGTGGACAGAACTCCTACAATGAGCAGTTCTTC

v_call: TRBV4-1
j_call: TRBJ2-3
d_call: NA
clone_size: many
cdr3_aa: CASSQVSYPVADTQYF
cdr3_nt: TGCGCCAGCAGCCAAGTTTCCTACCCCGTAGCAGATACGCAGTATTTT

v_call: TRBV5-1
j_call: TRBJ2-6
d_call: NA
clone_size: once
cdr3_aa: CASRLRFSGANVLSF
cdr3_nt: TGCGCCAGCAGGCTCAGATTTTCTGGGGCCAACGTCCTGAGTTTC

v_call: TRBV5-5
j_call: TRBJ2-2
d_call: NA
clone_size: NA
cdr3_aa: CASSLRSVGTWEQFF
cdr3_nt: TGTGCCAGCAGCTTACGCAGCGTCGGGACCTGGGAGCAGTTTTTT

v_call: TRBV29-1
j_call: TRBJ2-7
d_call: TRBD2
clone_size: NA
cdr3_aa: CSVGDGGAASYEQYF
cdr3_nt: TGCAGCGTTGGTGACGGGGGGGCAGCCTCATACGAGCAGTACTTC

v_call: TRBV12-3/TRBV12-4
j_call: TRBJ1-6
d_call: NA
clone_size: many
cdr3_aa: CASSFIPGAPLHF
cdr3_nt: TGTGCCAGCAGTTTTATTCCGGGGGCACCCCTCCACTTT

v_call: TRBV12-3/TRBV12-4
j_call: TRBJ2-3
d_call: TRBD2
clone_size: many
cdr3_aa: CASSLTAAGADTQYF
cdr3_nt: TGTGCCAGCAGTTTGACGGCCGCGGGGGCAGATACGCAGTATTTT

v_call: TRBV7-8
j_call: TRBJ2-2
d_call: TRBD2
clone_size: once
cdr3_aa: CASSLKSSGSTGELFF
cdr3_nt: TGTGCCAGCAGCTTAAAGTCTAGCGGAAGCACCGGGGAGCTGTTTTTT

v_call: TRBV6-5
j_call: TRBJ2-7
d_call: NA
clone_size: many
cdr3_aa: CASSSFQAGSTQEQYF
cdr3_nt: TGTGCCAGCAGTTCGTTCCAGGCGGGGTCTACCCAAGAGCAGTACTTC

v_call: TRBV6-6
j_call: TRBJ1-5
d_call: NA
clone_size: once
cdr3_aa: CANSYGAWSLDNNQPQHF
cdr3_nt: TGTGCCAACAGTTATGGCGCATGGAGCCTCGATAACAATCAGCCCCAGCATTTT

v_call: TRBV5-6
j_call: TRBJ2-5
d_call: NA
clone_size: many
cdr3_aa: CASSFFETQYF
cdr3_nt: TGTGCCAGCAGCTTTTTTGAGACCCAGTACTTC

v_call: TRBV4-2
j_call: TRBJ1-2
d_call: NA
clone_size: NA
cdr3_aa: CAGSHLIGDNYGYTF
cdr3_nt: TGTGCCGGCAGCCACCTGATAGGGGATAACTATGGCTACACCTTC

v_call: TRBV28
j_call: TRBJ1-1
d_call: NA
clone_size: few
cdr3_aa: CASSFWKGPGAEAFF
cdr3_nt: TGTGCCAGCAGTTTCTGGAAGGGGCCCGGCGCTGAAGCTTTCTTT

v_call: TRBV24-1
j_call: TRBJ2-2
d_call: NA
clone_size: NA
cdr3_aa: CATSDLRSTGDTGELFF
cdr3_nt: TGTGCCACCAGTGATTTGCGTTCGACAGGTGACACCGGGGAGCTGTTTTTT

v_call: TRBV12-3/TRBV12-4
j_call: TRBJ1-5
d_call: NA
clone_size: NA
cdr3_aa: CTSSPATGTSGNQSQHF
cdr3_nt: TGTACCAGCAGCCCCGCCACAGGGACGTCGGGTAATCAGTCCCAGCATTTT